Following are 23 T cell receptor beta chains from one sample sequenced in a study of cytomegalovirus exposure and HLA in healthy donors. 13 Jbeta primers and 60 Vbeta primers were used for the PCR. The table came from immunoSEQ multiplex PCR; TCRdb's copy has only in-frame clones and leaves some out. Of 120,000 or so clones in the sample, 8% to 11% were seen once. The sample comprised PBMCs. These receptors were obtained from a woman younger than 30 in good health and CMV-seropositive.

This clone has just a few counts. CDR3 protein: CASSRRAPELAGGKQYF. The CDR3 DNA is TGTGCCAGCAGCCGTAGGGCCCCGGAACTAGCGGGAGGAAAGCAGTACTTC. The chain is built from TRBV11-1 and TRBJ2-7; 12 nucleotides match TRBD2. The CDR3 extends over 17 amino acids. The germline V gene has CDR1 SGHAT and CDR2 FQDESV (reference sequence). With 5 bases clipped from V and 8 bases from J, the junction kept 16 bases outside the gene matches.

The rearrangement joins TRBV14 to TRBJ2-5; no clear D. This CDR3 has 12 residues. The germline V gene encodes CDR1 SGHDN and CDR2 FVKESK. Between the trimmed V and J ends, which lost 2 bases and 7 bases, there was a span of 8 bases. CDR3 in amino acids: CASSQSVVTQYF. The CDR3 DNA is TGTGCCAGCAGCCAATCGGTGGTGACCCAGTACTTC.

In its sample, this clone ranks as medium-sized (0.01 to 0.1%). V gene TRBV6-6 combines with J gene TRBJ2-7; TRBD1 matches 7 bases. The junction had 2 bases not matched to a gene; V was cut back by 5 bases and J by 4 bases. Germline CDR1 is MNHNY and CDR2 is SVGAGI (reference sequence). The CDR3 consists of 12 residues. Written as DNA, the CDR3 is TGTGCCAGCAGTAAACAGGGGTACGAGCAGTACTTC. Translation: CASSKQGYEQYF.

This chain joins TRBV5-1 and TRBJ2-6; D uncertain. V was pared by 1 base and J by 0 bases, with 5 bases between. The CDR3 consists of 15 residues. Germline-derived CDR1 and CDR2 are SGHRS and YFSETQ. In DNA, the CDR3 is TGCGCCAGCAGCTTGCAGGTCTCTGGGGCCAACGTCCTGACTTTC. Its translation is CASSLQVSGANVLTF.

This clone was seen only a few times. The genes are TRBV5-4 and TRBJ2-7; D might be TRBD2 (5 bases). This CDR3 region has 14 residues. The germline V and J ends were trimmed by 0 bases and 4 bases, with 11 bases remaining between them. Germline V gene lookup returns CDR1 SGHNT and CDR2 YYREEE (reference sequence). In nucleotides, the CDR3 is TGTGCCAGCAGCTTGGGGGGAGAGTATTACGAGCAGTACTTC. It encodes CASSLGGEYYEQYF.

In its sample, this clone was seen a few times. The V gene is TRBV5-1, the J gene TRBJ2-7; the match to TRBD1 covers 9 bases. The CDR3 is 16 amino acids. Germline V gives CDR1 SGHRS, CDR2 YFSETQ. Trimming took 2 bases from V and 3 from J; bases not matched to a gene: 9. CDR3: CASSFANRGQGYEQYF. The CDR3, as DNA: TGCGCCAGCAGCTTTGCGAACAGGGGGCAAGGCTACGAGCAGTACTTC.

The rearrangement uses TRBV28 and TRBJ1-5; D is perhaps TRBD1 (5 bases). The CDR3 sequence is 14 residues long. V dropped 6 bases and J dropped 5 bases, with 14 bases sitting between them. Germline V gene sequence: CDR1 MDHEN, CDR2 SYDVKM. The CDR3 is CASSPRQGHQPQHF. The DNA for the CDR3 is TGTGCCAGCAGCCCTAGGCAGGGCCATCAGCCCCAGCATTTT.

The J gene is TRBJ2-2, the V gene TRBV6-6, with a weak D call TRBD1 (5 bases). The CDR3 is made up of 14 amino acids. Trimming shortened V by 6 bases and J by 6 bases, and 14 bases separated the two germline ends. From germline, CDR1 is MNHNY and CDR2 SVGAGI (reference sequence). The CDR3 nucleotides are TGTGCCAGCAGCCAATCCAGGGCCTCCGGGGAGCTGTTTTTT. Protein: CASSQSRASGELFF.

The chain is built from TRBV9 and TRBJ2-4; D ambiguous. Per the germline V gene, CDR1 is SGDLS and CDR2 is YYNGEE. V lost 3 bases to trimming and J lost 11 bases, with 18 bases between them. CDR3 length equals 14 residues. The CDR3 DNA reads as TGTGCCAGCAGCGCCGATTTAGCCCTAGAGTTTCAGTACTTC. Translation gives CASSADLALEFQYF.

This clone was seen only a few times. The chain recombines TRBV7-3 with TRBJ1-1; the D is unclear. Germline lookup yields CDR1 SGHTA and CDR2 FQGTGA. V lost 0 bases to trimming and J lost 1 base, with 3 bases between them. This CDR3 is built from 13 residues. Written as DNA, the CDR3 is TGTGCCAGCAGCTTAACGCGGAACACTGAAGCTTTCTTT. The encoded protein is CASSLTRNTEAFF. The full variable domain, rest sourced from reference TRBV7-3 and TRBJ1-1, is GAGVSQTPSNKVTEKGKYVELRCDPISGHTALYWYRQSLGQGPEFLIYFQGTGAADDSGLPNDRFFAVRPEGSVSTLKIQRTERGDSAVYLCASSLTRNTEAFFGQGTRLTVV.

This clone was counted only a few times. The rearrangement links TRBV30 to TRBJ1-1; possibly TRBD1 for D (6 bases). Trimming took 6 bases from V and 1 from J, leaving 9 bases between them. The CDR3 covers 12 residues. Germline CDR1 and CDR2: GTSNPN and SVGIG (reference sequence). In DNA form, the CDR3 reads TGTGCCTGCAGGGGCCGGAACACTGAAGCTTTCTTT. Its protein product is CACRGRNTEAFF.

This chain links TRBV6-6 with TRBJ2-7, with D uncertain. Trimming took 2 bases from V and 3 from J, leaving 11 bases between them. CDR3 length: 14 residues. Germline V gene data show CDR1 as MNHNY and CDR2 as SVGAGI (reference sequence). The CDR3 DNA reads as TGTGCCAGCAGTTACGAACTAACGAACTACGAGCAGTACTTC. It codes for CASSYELTNYEQYF.

V usage is TRBV29-1 and J usage is TRBJ2-5; 9 positions match TRBD2. CDR1 and CDR2 from the germline V gene are SQVTM and ANQGSEA. V was clipped by 5 bases and J by 9 bases; unmatched bases: 16. The CDR3 spans 15 residues. The CDR3 region is CSVSSGTHNGMAQYF. CDR3 DNA: TGCAGCGTTTCTAGCGGGACCCATAATGGGATGGCCCAGTACTTC.

This clone was seen a few times. The chain uses TRBV7-2 and TRBJ2-1, with TRBD2 matching 9 bases. Per the germline V gene, CDR1 is SGHTA and CDR2 is FQGNSA. This CDR3 has 15 residues. After removal of 4 bases from V and 5 bases from J, the junction contained 6 bases not matched to a gene. The CDR3 coding sequence is TGTGCCAGCAGCTCCACGGGACTAGCAAACAATGAGCAGTTCTTC. It specifies CASSSTGLANNEQFF. The whole variable domain, filled in from reference TRBV7-2 and TRBJ2-1, reads GAGVSQSPSNKVTEKGKDVELRCDPISGHTALYWYRQSLGQGLEFLIYFQGNSAPDKSGLPSDRFSAERTGGSVSTLTIQRTQQEDSAVYLCASSSTGLANNEQFFGPGTRLTVL.

In DNA, the CDR3 is TGTGCCAGCAGGGCCACCGGGGAGCTGTTTTTT. Translated: CASRATGELFF. This rearrangement joins TRBV6-5 to TRBJ2-2; D gene ambiguous. Germline CDR1 reads MNHEY; CDR2 reads SVGAGI. The CDR3 covers 11 residues. V shed 6 bases and J shed 4 bases, with 3 bases lying between them.

This clone has only a few counts. This sequence joins TRBV4-1 and TRBJ1-1, with a weak D call TRBD1 (5 bases). Germline V gene sequence: CDR1 MGHRA, CDR2 YSYEKL. The CDR3 totals 15 residues. V was cut by 1 base and J by 4 bases, with 13 bases left in between. The CDR3 loop reads CASSQVQGTGTEAFF. The CDR3 nucleotides read TGCGCCAGCAGCCAAGTGCAGGGTACGGGCACTGAAGCTTTCTTT.

CDR3 in amino acids: CASSQYPPGDTEAFF. The CDR3 nucleotides read TGTGCCAGCAGCCAATACCCCCCGGGGGACACTGAAGCTTTCTTT. The rearrangement joins TRBV7-8 to TRBJ1-1; possible D gene TRBD1, 5 bases. V was pared by 5 bases and J by 3 bases, with 16 bases between. CDR3 length equals 15 residues. The germline CDR1 and CDR2 sequences are SGHVS and FQNEAQ.

A few counts support this clone. CDR3 residues: CASSLSGTSANTGELFF. For the CDR3, the DNA is TGTGCCAGCAGCTTAAGCGGGACTAGCGCCAACACCGGGGAGCTGTTTTTT. The chain uses TRBV7-2 and TRBJ2-2; 10 bases are a match to TRBD2. Per the germline V gene, CDR1 is SGHTA and CDR2 is FQGNSA. Losses at the gene ends were 2 bases for V and 2 bases for J; bases not matched to a gene: 5. This CDR3 comprises 17 residues. The full variable domain, completed using reference TRBV7-2 and TRBJ2-2, is GAGVSQSPSNKVTEKGKDVELRCDPISGHTALYWYRQSLGQGLEFLIYFQGNSAPDKSGLPSDRFSAERTGGSVSTLTIQRTQQEDSAVYLCASSLSGTSANTGELFFGEGSRLTVL.

This clone was found a few times. The V call is TRBV5-6, the J call TRBJ2-3; 11 bases align to TRBD2. With 3 bases clipped from V and 2 bases from J, the junction kept 5 bases outside the gene matches. In germline, CDR1 is SGHDT, CDR2 YYEEEE. The CDR3 is 16 residues long. CDR3 amino acids: CASSSSGLAVTDTQYF. CDR3 DNA: TGTGCCAGCAGCTCGTCGGGACTAGCGGTCACAGATACGCAGTATTTT.

This clone occurred a few times. The chain couples TRBV2 to TRBJ2-1; 14 nucleotides line up with TRBD2. Germline CDR1 SNHLY, CDR2 FYNNEI. The V segment lost 6 bases and the J segment 12 bases; nucleotides outside the gene matches: 4. This CDR3 has 13 amino acids. The DNA for the CDR3 is TGTGCCAGCAGGGGACTAGCGGGAGAGGGGCAGTTCTTC. It encodes CASRGLAGEGQFF.

The table lists this clone with a few counts. V usage is TRBV5-1 and J usage is TRBJ1-3; D is ambiguous. V shed 4 bases and J shed 9 bases, with 17 bases lying between them. The germline V gene encodes CDR1 SGHRS and CDR2 YFSETQ. The length of the CDR3 is 14 residues. CDR3 residues: CASSPGAYQGTIYF. In DNA, the CDR3 is TGCGCCAGCAGCCCGGGAGCCTACCAAGGCACCATATATTTT.

This clone was counted between two and nine times. The chain recombines TRBV6-1 with TRBJ1-1, with 7 positions matching TRBD1. Looked up from germline, CDR1 is MNHNS and CDR2 is SASEGT. The V segment lost 11 bases and the J segment 6 bases; nucleotides outside the gene matches: 9. This CDR3 has 12 amino acids. CDR3 sequence: CAGHRDSAEAFF. Written as DNA, the CDR3 is TGTGCCGGCCACCGGGACAGCGCTGAAGCTTTCTTT.

This sequence joins TRBV27 and TRBJ2-7; TRBD2 matches 7 bases. CDR1 is MNHEY, CDR2 SMNVEV, per germline (reference sequence). The CDR3 is made up of 16 amino acids. V was pared by 0 bases and J by 4 bases, with 9 bases of the junction left unmatched. The CDR3 here is CASSLSSPGGGYEQYF. CDR3 in DNA: TGTGCCAGCAGTTTATCATCCCCGGGAGGAGGGTACGAGCAGTACTTC.